This T cell receptor beta chain is drawn from a study of control samples from healthy donors and cancer patients. Germline CDR1 is LGHDT and CDR2 is YNNKEL (reference sequence). The CDR3 extends over 15 amino acids. With 4 bases removed from V and 7 bases from J, the gap between germline ends came to 19 bases. Clones were read by immunoSEQ multiplex PCR, and TCRdb kept only the in-frame ones, dropping some. Of roughly 90,000 clones in the sample, about 92% were seen once. The TCR originated in a woman in her 30s in good health. Input material: blood. The rearrangement joins TRBV3-1 (or the pseudogene TRBV3-2) to TRBJ1-2; D possibly corresponds to TRBD1 (6 bases). The CDR3 here is CASSPTSGGGFGYTF. DNA of the CDR3: TGTGCCAGCAGCCCAACTTCTGGGGGCGGTTTTGGCTACACCTTC.